These 5 T cell receptor beta chains were all obtained from the same sample, sequenced in a study of T-cell reconstitution after alpha-beta-depleted transplantation in children. The TCRbeta library was prepared with unique molecular identifiers. TCRdb re-called the PCR reads through MiXCR, storing one row per CDR3 protein. Of more than 300,000 distinct CDR3 sequences listed, 15% to 20% are singletons. The sample here was PBMCs, mostly from graft donor cells, taken 360 days after TCRalphabeta/CD19-depleted stem cell transplant. Receptor source: a male patient aged 2 to 9 who had a stem cell transplant for acute lymphoblastic leukemia, so the T cells may come from the graft donor.

The DNA of the CDR3 is TGTGCCGCCCGGCCTGTAGCGGGAGGGTCGGTAGATACGCAGTATTTT. This encodes CAARPVAGGSVDTQYF. V and J are TRBV10-3 and TRBJ2-3, with 11 bases that match TRBD2. Germline V gene data show CDR1 as ENHRY and CDR2 as SYGVKD. The CDR3 has 16 residues. J lost 5 bases, V lost 11 bases, and 15 bases had no gene match.

With respect to this clonotype: One end of the junction varies from germline; a read error may be responsible. The chain links TRBV5-6 to TRBJ2-7; D is unresolved. The germline CDR1 and CDR2 sequences are SGHDT and YYEEEE. The CDR3 extends over 10 amino acids. CDR3 nucleotides: TGTGCCAGCAGCTTGGATCGGCAGCACTTC. Translated: CASSLDRQHF.

The chain couples TRBV20-1 to TRBJ2-6; a possible D gene is TRBD1 (6 bases). Germline V gene data show CDR1 as DFQATT and CDR2 as SNEGSKA (reference sequence). Trimming left V 5 bases short and J 1 base short, with 18 bases between. CDR3 length equals 17 residues. CDR3 protein: CSAGTLRGWSGANVLTF. CDR3 nucleotide sequence: TGCAGTGCTGGAACCCTCAGGGGATGGTCTGGGGCCAACGTCCTGACTTTC.

A word on this clonotype: A clone one base away is much larger, so this may be a read error. This chain joins TRBV3-1 and TRBJ2-5; 14 bases agree with TRBD2. The CDR3 sequence is 18 residues long. CDR1 LGHDT and CDR2 YNNKEL come from the germline V gene (reference sequence). The CDR3 reads CTSSLGTSGSSGQETQYF. The CDR3 bases are TGTACCAGCAGCCTTGGGACTAGCGGGAGTTCGGGCCAAGAGACCCAGTACTTC.

The gene calls are TRBV6-4 and TRBJ2-1, with no clear D. Trimming cost V 5 bases and J 3 bases, with 14 bases left between them. This CDR3 contains 15 residues. The germline gives CDR1 MRHNA, CDR2 SNTAGT. CDR3 coding DNA: TGTGCCAGCAGTAGGCACGATTACAGCTACAATGAGCAGTTCTTC. Its translation: CASSRHDYSYNEQFF.